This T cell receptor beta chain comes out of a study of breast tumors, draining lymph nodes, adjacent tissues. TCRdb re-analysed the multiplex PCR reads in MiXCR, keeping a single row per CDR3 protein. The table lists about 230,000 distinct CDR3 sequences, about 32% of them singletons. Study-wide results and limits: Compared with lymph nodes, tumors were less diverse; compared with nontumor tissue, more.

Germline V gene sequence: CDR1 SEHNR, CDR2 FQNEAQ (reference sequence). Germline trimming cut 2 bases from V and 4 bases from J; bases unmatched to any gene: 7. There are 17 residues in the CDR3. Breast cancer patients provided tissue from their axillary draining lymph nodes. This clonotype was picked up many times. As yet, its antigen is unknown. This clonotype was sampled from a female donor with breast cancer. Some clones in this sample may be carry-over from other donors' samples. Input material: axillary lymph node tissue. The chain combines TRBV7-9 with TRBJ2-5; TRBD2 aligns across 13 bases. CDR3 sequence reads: CASSLLGTSGTGETQYF. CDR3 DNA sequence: TGTGCCAGCAGCTTACTTGGGACTAGCGGGACAGGAGAGACCCAGTACTTC. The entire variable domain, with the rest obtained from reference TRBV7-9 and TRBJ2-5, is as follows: DTGVSQNPRHKITKRGQNVTFRCDPISEHNRLYWYRQTLGQGPEFLTYFQNEAQLEKSRLLSDRFSAERPKGSFSTLEIQRTEQGDSAMYLCASSLLGTSGTGETQYFGPGTRLLVL.